A single sample gave rise to the 19 T cell receptor beta chains below, sequenced in a study of vaccination and CD4 T cells after COVID-19. Cultured CD4+ T cells had their DNA profiled by the Oncomine TCR Beta short-read assay. TCRdb processed the PCR reads anew with MiXCR; each CDR3 protein has one entry. The sample includes just over 20,000 distinct CDR3 sequences, around 62% of them seen just once. Treatment here: roughly 10-day PBMC culture with coronavirus spike peptide pools or control peptides (ViraFEST assay). Their specific antigens are unknown. The sequencing here drew on CD4+ T cells from blood, cultured in vitro, taken before SARS-CoV-2 vaccination. The receptors here all came from a human donor who received a COVID-19 vaccine.

A few counts support this clonotype. J is TRBJ1-2 and V is TRBV19, with D possibly TRBD1 on 6 matching bases. V was trimmed by 6 bases and J by 7 bases, leaving 9 bases between them. CDR3 length: 11 amino acids. Germline values: CDR1 LNHDA, CDR2 SQIVND (reference sequence). The CDR3 DNA reads TGTGCCAGTAGGTCCAGGGGTGGCTACACCTTC. It is translated as CASRSRGGYTF.

The rearrangement links TRBV20-1 to TRBJ2-4; 10 bases map to TRBD1. Germline V gene sequence: CDR1 DFQATT, CDR2 SNEGSKA (reference sequence). The CDR3 sequence is 17 residues long. Trimming took 6 bases from V and 8 from J; bases not matched to a gene: 19. CDR3 sequence (DNA): TGCAGTGCCAGGATCCCTAATGTCTGGACAGGGGGGGACATTCAGTACTTC. It specifies CSARIPNVWTGGDIQYF.

The genes are TRBV19 and TRBJ1-5; TRBD1 aligns across 7 bases. Germline V gene sequence: CDR1 LNHDA, CDR2 SQIVND (reference sequence). Trimming removed 10 bases from V and 9 bases from J; junction bases left unmatched: 12. The CDR3 is made up of 13 amino acids. The CDR3 loop reads CATRSGRGAPQHF. CDR3 sequence (DNA): TGTGCCACGAGATCGGGCAGGGGGGCGCCCCAGCATTTT. Full variable domain (outside the CDR3, taken from reference TRBV19 and TRBJ1-5): DGGITQSPKYLFRKEGQNVTLSCEQNLNHDAMYWYRQDPGQGLRLIYYSQIVNDFQKGDIAEGYSVSREKKESFPLTVTSAQKNPTAFYLCATRSGRGAPQHFGDGTRLSIL.

The chain is built from TRBV12-3 or TRBV12-4 and TRBJ2-2; possible D gene TRBD2, 5 bases. The CDR3 is 14 residues long. Trimming removed 1 base at V and 4 bases at J, with 7 bases between. CDR3 coding DNA: TGTGCCAGCAGTTTAGGAGGGATCACCGGGGAGCTGTTTTTT. Amino acid sequence: CASSLGGITGELFF.

The chain recombines TRBV6-1 with TRBJ2-7; 7 bases line up with TRBD1. The V gene's germline CDR1 is MNHNS and CDR2 SASEGT. V lost 4 bases and J lost 6; bases outside the gene matches: 6. The CDR3 consists of 13 residues. The CDR3 DNA reads as TGTGCCAGCAGTGGGCAGGGGGACGGCGAGCAGTACTTC. Translation gives CASSGQGDGEQYF.

The CDR3 coding sequence is TGTGCCAGCAGCTATACCCGGGGGAGCTCCTACAATGAGCAGTTCTTC. It translates to CASSYTRGSSYNEQFF. The rearrangement joins TRBV5-4 to TRBJ2-1, with D possibly being TRBD2 (6 bases). CDR1 and CDR2 (germline): SGHNT, YYREEE (reference sequence). V was trimmed by 3 bases and J by 0 bases, leaving 13 bases between them. The CDR3 covers 16 residues.

This chain joins TRBV6-1 and TRBJ1-3, with D unresolved. Germline V CDR1 and CDR2: MNHNS, SASEGT. CDR3 length: 13 amino acids. Trimming took off 8 bases at V and 0 bases at J, with 8 bases between the two ends. The CDR3 DNA follows: TGTGCCAGCGGCCCGTACTCTGGAAACACCATATATTTT. This sequence encodes CASGPYSGNTIYF.

The CDR3 spells CSARDWGRGLANYGYTF. The CDR3 nucleotides read TGCAGTGCTAGAGACTGGGGCAGGGGGCTTGCTAACTATGGCTACACCTTC. The chain recombines TRBV20-1 with TRBJ1-2; 8 bases align to TRBD1. The junction had 9 bases not matched to a gene; V was cut back by 0 bases and J by 0 bases. This CDR3 contains 17 residues. Germline loops: CDR1 DFQATT, CDR2 SNEGSKA (reference sequence).

The rearrangement joins TRBV20-1 to TRBJ1-2; no firm D call. The V end lost 1 base, the J end lost 4 bases, and 4 bases lay between the germline ends. Looked up from germline, CDR1 is DFQATT and CDR2 is SNEGSKA (reference sequence). CDR3 length: 11 amino acids. CDR3 in DNA: TGCAGTGCTAGAGTGGTCTATGGCTACACCTTC. Translated, it gives CSARVVYGYTF.

This clonotype was recorded a few times. The rearrangement uses TRBV6-1 and TRBJ2-1, with a weak D call TRBD2 (5 bases). Per the germline V gene, CDR1 is MNHNS and CDR2 is SASEGT. V gave up 6 bases and J gave up 7 bases, with 10 bases separating them. The CDR3 runs to 12 residues. The CDR3, as DNA: TGTGCCAGCAGCGCGGACTGGAATGAGCAGTTCTTC. Its translation is CASSADWNEQFF.

The genes are TRBV6-1 and TRBJ1-1, with TRBD1 matching over 7 bases. This CDR3 region has 14 residues. V trimming: 5 bases; J trimming: 5 bases; junction bases outside the gene matches: 8. Germline V CDR1 and CDR2: MNHNS, SASEGT. The CDR3 nucleotides are TGTGCCAGCAGTCTTAGGGGGCGGGGGACTGAAGCTTTCTTT. Residues: CASSLRGRGTEAFF.

This sequence joins TRBV6-2 or TRBV6-3 and TRBJ2-5, with 12 positions matching TRBD2. The J segment lost 1 base and the V segment lost 0 bases, leaving 6 bases of the junction unmatched. The CDR3 totals 18 residues. Germline V gene sequence: CDR1 MNHEY, CDR2 SVGEGT. The CDR3 nucleotides read TGTGCCAGCAGTTACTCGACTAGCGGGGGCGGTAGCCAAGAGACCCAGTACTTC. Translating gives CASSYSTSGGGSQETQYF.

CDR3 sequence (DNA): TGTGCCAGTAGTATCTCTAGACCGATTATAATTGAAGCTTTCTTT. This translates into CASSISRPIIIEAFF. This chain joins TRBV19 and TRBJ1-1, with no clear D. The CDR3 length is 15 residues. The germline V gene has CDR1 LNHDA and CDR2 SQIVND (reference sequence). The V and J ends lost 3 bases and 7 bases respectively, with 18 bases between them.

This clonotype was counted only a few times. The V gene is TRBV27, the J gene TRBJ2-3, with TRBD1 as a possible D gene (8 bases). Germline CDR1 reads MNHEY; CDR2 reads SMNVEV (reference sequence). V lost 5 bases to trimming and J lost 6 bases, with 15 bases between them. The length of the CDR3 is 14 residues. CDR3 sequence (DNA): TGTGCCAGCAGTCCGACAGGGGAGGGGGATACGCAGTATTTT. The encoded protein is CASSPTGEGDTQYF.

The V call is TRBV19, the J call TRBJ2-7, with 10 bases that match TRBD1. The germline V gene encodes CDR1 LNHDA and CDR2 SQIVND (reference sequence). The CDR3 sequence is 17 residues long. V lost 10 bases and J lost 5; bases outside the gene matches: 20. The CDR3 bases are TGTGCCACCATTCCCCCTGATGGGACAGGGGCCCCCAACGAGCAGTACTTC. Protein: CATIPPDGTGAPNEQYF.

The rearrangement joins TRBV6-1 to TRBJ1-3; 7 bases align to TRBD1. The CDR3 extends over 16 amino acids. After removal of 6 bases from V and 2 bases from J, the junction contained 10 bases not matched to a gene. The germline V gene has CDR1 MNHNS and CDR2 SASEGT. The CDR3 region is CASSQTTGSAGNTIYF. As DNA, the CDR3 is TGTGCCAGCAGCCAGACGACAGGGAGCGCTGGAAACACCATATATTTT.

The chain joins TRBV7-6 to TRBJ2-5; 7 nucleotides line up with TRBD1. After removal of 5 bases from V and 3 bases from J, the junction contained 18 bases not matched to a gene. The germline V gene encodes CDR1 SGHVS and CDR2 FNYEAQ. The CDR3 totals 18 residues. CDR3 residues: CASSPPVRGTTLKETQYF. CDR3 bases: TGTGCCAGCAGCCCCCCGGTCAGGGGGACAACCCTTAAAGAGACCCAGTACTTC. Full variable domain (remainder filled in from reference TRBV7-6 and TRBJ2-5): GAGVSQSPRYKVTKRGQDVALRCDPISGHVSLYWYRQALGQGPEFLTYFNYEAQQDKSGLPNDRFSAERPEGSISTLTIQRTEQRDSAMYRCASSPPVRGTTLKETQYFGPGTRLLVL.

The count of this clonotype is one. The CDR3 spells CASSRLGRLDSPLHF. CDR3 coding DNA: TGCGCCAGCAGCCGTCTGGGGCGGTTAGATTCACCCCTCCACTTT. The V gene is TRBV5-1, the J gene TRBJ1-6; tentative D call: TRBD1 (5 bases). Trimming pared 4 bases from V and 8 bases from J, leaving 16 bases between. CDR3 length: 15 residues. CDR1 and CDR2 (germline): SGHRS, YFSETQ. The full variable domain, completed using reference TRBV5-1 and TRBJ1-6, is KAGVTQTPRYLIKTRGQQVTLSCSPISGHRSVSWYQQTPGQGLQFLFEYFSETQRNKGNFPGRFSGRQFSNSRSEMNVSTLELGDSALYLCASSRLGRLDSPLHFGNGTRLTVT.

The chain employs TRBV10-3 and TRBJ2-7, with 10 bases lining up with TRBD1. Losses at the gene ends were 3 bases for V and 2 bases for J; bases not matched to a gene: 4. This CDR3 is 15 amino acids long. Looked up from germline, CDR1 is ENHRY and CDR2 is SYGVKD. The CDR3 spells CAISEGDRGTYEQYF. In nucleotides, the CDR3 is TGTGCCATCAGTGAAGGGGACAGGGGAACCTACGAGCAGTACTTC.